This T cell receptor (beta chain) was sequenced during a study of Ad26.COV2.S vaccination and SARS-CoV-2 variants. Study background: Ad26.COV2.S shots went into the muscle once or twice, 56 days apart.

The V end was cut by 6 bases, the J end by 6 bases, with 18 bases between. CDR3 length: 15 amino acids. The germline CDR1 and CDR2 sequences are KGHSH and LQKENI. The treatment: about 20 received Ad26.COV2.S at low or high dose, single or two shots; five or six received placebo; per-sample allocation not given. Collection of samples fell on day 63 after the first vaccine or placebo injection. The table came from immunoSEQ multiplex PCR; TCRdb's copy has only in-frame clones and leaves some out. The sample contains 500,000 or so clones, 87% of which appear only once. This sample comprised peripheral blood, obtained in a trial of Ad26.COV2.S vaccine versus placebo. This chain uses TRBV18 with TRBJ2-1, with TRBD2 as a possible D gene (7 bases). This receptor was obtained from a person aged 18-60 years who received the Ad26.COV2.S COVID-19 vaccine or a placebo. CDR3 sequence reads: CASSPLGGPSNEQFF. The DNA of the CDR3 is TGTGCCAGCTCGCCCTTGGGGGGGCCTTCCAATGAGCAGTTCTTC.